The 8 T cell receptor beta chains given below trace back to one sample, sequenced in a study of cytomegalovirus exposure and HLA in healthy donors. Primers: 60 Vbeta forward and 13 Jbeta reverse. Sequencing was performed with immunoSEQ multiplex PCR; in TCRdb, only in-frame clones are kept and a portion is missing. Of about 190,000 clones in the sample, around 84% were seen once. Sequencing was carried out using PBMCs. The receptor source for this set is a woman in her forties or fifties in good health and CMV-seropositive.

The CDR3 region has the DNA TGTGCCAGTGGAGTCGGTGTGCCGAATCAGCCCCAGCATTTT. This codes for CASGVGVPNQPQHF. J is TRBJ1-5 and V is TRBV19; D unclear. The CDR3 runs 14 residues. The V and J ends lost 8 bases and 4 bases respectively, with 15 bases between them. Germline assignment: CDR1 LNHDA and CDR2 SQIVND (reference sequence).

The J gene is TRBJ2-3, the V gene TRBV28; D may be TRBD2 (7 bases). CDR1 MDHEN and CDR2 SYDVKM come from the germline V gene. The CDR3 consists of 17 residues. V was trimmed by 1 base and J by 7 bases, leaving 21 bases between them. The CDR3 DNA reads TGTGCCAGCAGTTTATTAGGGGGGGCGATATCCCCAAATACGCAGTATTTT. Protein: CASSLLGGAISPNTQYF.

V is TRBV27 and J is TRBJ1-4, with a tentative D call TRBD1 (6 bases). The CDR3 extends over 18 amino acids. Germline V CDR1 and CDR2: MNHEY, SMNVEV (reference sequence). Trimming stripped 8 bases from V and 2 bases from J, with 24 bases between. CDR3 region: CASSPRGTPSRTNEKLFF. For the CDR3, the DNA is TGTGCCAGCTCCCCCCGTGGGACACCTTCTCGGACTAATGAAAAACTGTTTTTT.

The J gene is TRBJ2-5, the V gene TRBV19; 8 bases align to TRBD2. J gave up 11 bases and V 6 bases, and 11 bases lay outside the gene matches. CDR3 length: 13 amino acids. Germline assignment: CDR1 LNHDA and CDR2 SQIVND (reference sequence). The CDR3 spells CASRDGGAREQYF. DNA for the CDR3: TGTGCCAGTAGGGACGGGGGGGCGCGTGAGCAGTACTTC.

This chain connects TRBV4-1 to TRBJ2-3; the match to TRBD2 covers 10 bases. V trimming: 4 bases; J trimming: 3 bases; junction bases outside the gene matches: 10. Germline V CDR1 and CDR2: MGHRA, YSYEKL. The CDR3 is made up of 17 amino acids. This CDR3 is CASSPNLAGGGTDTQYF. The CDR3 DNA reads TGCGCCAGCAGCCCTAACTTAGCGGGGGGAGGGACAGATACGCAGTATTTT.

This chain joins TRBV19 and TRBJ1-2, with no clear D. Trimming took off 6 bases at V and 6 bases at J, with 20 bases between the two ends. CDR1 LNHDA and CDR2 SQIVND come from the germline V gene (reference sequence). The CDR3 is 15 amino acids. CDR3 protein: CASRARGEGNDGYTF. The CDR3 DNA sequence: TGTGCCAGTAGGGCACGGGGTGAGGGAAACGATGGCTACACCTTC.

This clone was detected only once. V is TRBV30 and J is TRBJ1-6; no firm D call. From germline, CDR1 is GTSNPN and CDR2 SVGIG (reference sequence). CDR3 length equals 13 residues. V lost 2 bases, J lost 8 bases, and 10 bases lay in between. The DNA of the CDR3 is TGTGCCTGGAGTAAGGAGGGTTATTCACCCCTCCACTTT. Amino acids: CAWSKEGYSPLHF.

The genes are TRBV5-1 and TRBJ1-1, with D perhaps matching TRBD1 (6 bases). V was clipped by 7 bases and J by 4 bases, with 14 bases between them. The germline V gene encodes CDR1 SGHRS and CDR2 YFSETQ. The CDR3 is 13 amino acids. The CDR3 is CASGGGGPTEAFF. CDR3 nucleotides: TGCGCCAGCGGGGGCGGGGGACCCACTGAAGCTTTCTTT.